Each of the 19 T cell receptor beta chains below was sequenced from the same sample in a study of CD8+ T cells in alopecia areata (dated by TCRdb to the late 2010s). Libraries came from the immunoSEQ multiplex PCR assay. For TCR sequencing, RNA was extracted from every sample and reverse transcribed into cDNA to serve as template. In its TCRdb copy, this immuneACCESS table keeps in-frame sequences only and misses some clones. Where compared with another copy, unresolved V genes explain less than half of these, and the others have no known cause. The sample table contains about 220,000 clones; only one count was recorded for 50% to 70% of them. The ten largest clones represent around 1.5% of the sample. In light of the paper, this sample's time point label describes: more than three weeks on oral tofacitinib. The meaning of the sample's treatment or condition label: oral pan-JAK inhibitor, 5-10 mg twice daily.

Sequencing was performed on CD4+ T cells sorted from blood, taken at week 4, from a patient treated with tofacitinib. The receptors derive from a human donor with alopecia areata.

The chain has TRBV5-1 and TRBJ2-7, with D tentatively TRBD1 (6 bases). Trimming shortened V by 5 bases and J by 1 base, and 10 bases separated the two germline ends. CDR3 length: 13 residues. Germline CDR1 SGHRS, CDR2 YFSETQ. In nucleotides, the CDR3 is TGCGCCAGCAGTCAGACAGGTTCCTACGAGCAGTACTTC. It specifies CASSQTGSYEQYF.

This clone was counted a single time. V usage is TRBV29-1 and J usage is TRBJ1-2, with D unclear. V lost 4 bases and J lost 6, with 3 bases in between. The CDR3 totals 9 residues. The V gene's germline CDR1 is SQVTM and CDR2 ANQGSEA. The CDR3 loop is CSVGDGYTF. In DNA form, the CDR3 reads TGCAGCGTTGGGGATGGCTACACCTTC.

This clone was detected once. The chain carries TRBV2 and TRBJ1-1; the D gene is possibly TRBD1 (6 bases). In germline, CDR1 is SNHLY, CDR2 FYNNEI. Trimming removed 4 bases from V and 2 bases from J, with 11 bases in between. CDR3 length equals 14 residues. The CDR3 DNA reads TGTGCCAGCAGTGGGACAGTAGTTAACACTGAAGCTTTCTTT. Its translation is CASSGTVVNTEAFF.

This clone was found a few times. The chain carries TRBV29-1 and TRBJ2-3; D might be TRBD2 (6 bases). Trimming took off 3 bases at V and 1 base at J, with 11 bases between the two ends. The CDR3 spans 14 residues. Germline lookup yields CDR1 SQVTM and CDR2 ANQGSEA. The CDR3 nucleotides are TGCAGCGTTGATGGGGGAGGAGGCACAGATACGCAGTATTTT. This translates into CSVDGGGGTDTQYF.

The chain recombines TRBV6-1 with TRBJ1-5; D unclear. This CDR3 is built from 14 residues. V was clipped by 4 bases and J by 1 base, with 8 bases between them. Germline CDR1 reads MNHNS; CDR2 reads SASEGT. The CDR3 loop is CASSGRTSNQPQHF. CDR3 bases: TGTGCCAGCAGTGGCAGGACCAGCAATCAGCCCCAGCATTTT.

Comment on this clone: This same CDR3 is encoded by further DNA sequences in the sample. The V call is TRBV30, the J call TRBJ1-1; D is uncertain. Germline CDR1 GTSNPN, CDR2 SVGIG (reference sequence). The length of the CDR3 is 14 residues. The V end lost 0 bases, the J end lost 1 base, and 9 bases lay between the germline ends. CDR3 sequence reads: CAWSVLTGNTEAFF. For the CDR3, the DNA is TGTGCCTGGAGTGTACTTACGGGGAACACTGAAGCTTTCTTT.

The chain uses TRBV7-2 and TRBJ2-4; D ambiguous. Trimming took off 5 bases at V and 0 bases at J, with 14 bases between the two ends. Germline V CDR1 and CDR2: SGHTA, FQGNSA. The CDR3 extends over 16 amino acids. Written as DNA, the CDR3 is TGTGCCAGCAGCCGTACAGCAAACTTAGCCAAAAACATTCAGTACTTC. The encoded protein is CASSRTANLAKNIQYF.

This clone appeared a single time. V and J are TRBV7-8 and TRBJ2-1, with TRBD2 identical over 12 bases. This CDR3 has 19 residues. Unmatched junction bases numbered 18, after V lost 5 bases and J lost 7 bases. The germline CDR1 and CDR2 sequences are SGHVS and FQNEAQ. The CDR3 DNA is TGTGCCAGCAGCCAAGGACGGGACAGCCTAGCGGGGGGGCGAAATGAGCAGTTCTTC. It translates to CASSQGRDSLAGGRNEQFF. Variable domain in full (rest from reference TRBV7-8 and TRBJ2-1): GAGVSQSPRYKVAKRGQDVALRCDPISGHVSLFWYQQALGQGPEFLTYFQNEAQLDKSGLPSDRFFAERPEGSVSTLKIQRTQQEDSAVYLCASSQGRDSLAGGRNEQFFGPGTRLTVL.

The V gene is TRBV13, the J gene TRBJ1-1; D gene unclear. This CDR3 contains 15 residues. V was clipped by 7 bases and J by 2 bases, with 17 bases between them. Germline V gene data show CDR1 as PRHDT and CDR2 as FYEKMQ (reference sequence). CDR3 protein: CASTLWGRLNTEAFF. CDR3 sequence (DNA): TGTGCCAGCACCCTGTGGGGAAGACTTAACACTGAAGCTTTCTTT.

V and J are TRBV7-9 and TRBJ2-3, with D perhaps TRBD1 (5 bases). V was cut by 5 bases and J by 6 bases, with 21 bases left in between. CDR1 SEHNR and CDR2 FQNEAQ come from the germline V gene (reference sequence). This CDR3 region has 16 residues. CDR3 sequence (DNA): TGTGCCAGCAGCCACCTCGTGTCTGACACAGGCGATACGCAGTATTTT. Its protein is CASSHLVSDTGDTQYF.

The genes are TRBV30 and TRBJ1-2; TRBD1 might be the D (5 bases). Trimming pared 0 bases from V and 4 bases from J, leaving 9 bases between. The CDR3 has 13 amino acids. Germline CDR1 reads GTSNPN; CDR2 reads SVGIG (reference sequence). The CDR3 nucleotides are TGTGCCTGGAGTGTAATGGGGGTCTATGGCTACACCTTC. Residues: CAWSVMGVYGYTF.

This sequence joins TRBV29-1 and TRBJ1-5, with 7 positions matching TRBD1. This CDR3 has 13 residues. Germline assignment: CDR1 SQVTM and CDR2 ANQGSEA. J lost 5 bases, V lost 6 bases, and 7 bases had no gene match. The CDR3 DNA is TGCAGCGTAGAGGGGGCCCCGGATCAGCCCCAGCATTTT. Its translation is CSVEGAPDQPQHF.

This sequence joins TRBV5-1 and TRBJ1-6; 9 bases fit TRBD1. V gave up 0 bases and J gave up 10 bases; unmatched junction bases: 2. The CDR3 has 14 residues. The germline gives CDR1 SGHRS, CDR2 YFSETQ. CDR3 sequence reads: CASSLGDRVSPLHF. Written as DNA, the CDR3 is TGCGCCAGCAGCTTGGGGGACAGGGTATCACCCCTCCACTTT.

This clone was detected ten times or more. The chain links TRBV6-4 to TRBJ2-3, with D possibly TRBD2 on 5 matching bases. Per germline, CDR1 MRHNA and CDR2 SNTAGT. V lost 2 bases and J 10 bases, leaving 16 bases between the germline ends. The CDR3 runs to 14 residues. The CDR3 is CASSDGIYRDAQYF. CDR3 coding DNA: TGTGCCAGCAGTGACGGGATCTACCGGGATGCGCAGTATTTT.

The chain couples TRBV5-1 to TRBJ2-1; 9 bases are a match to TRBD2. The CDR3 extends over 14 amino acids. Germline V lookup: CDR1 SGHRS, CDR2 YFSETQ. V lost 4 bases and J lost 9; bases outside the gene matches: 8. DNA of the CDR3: TGCGCCAGCAGCCCGGAGCGGGGGGTTAGTGAGCAGTTCTTC. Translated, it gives CASSPERGVSEQFF. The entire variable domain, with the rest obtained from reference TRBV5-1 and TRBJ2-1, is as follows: KAGVTQTPRYLIKTRGQQVTLSCSPISGHRSVSWYQQTPGQGLQFLFEYFSETQRNKGNFPGRFSGRQFSNSRSEMNVSTLELGDSALYLCASSPERGVSEQFFGPGTRLTVL.

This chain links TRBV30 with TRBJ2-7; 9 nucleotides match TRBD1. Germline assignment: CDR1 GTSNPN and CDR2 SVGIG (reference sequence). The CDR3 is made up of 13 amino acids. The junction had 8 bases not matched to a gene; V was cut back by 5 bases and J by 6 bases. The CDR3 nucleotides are TGTGCCTGGTCCCGGGACAGGGTCTCCGAGCAGTACTTC. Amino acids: CAWSRDRVSEQYF.

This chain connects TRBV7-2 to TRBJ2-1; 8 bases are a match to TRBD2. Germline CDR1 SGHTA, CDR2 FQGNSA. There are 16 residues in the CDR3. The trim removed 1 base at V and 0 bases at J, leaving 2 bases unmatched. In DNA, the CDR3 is TGTGCCAGCAGCTTAGTCGGGGGGGCCTCCTACAATGAGCAGTTCTTC. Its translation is CASSLVGGASYNEQFF. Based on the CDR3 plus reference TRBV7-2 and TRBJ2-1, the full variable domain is GAGVSQSPSNKVTEKGKDVELRCDPISGHTALYWYRQSLGQGLEFLIYFQGNSAPDKSGLPSDRFSAERTGGSVSTLTIQRTQQEDSAVYLCASSLVGGASYNEQFFGPGTRLTVL.

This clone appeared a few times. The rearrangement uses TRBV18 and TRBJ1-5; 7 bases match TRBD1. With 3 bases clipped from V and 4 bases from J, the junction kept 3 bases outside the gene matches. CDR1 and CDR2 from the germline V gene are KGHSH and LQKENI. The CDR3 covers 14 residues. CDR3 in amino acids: CASSPGQVNQPQHF. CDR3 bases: TGTGCCAGCTCACCCGGACAGGTGAATCAGCCCCAGCATTTT.

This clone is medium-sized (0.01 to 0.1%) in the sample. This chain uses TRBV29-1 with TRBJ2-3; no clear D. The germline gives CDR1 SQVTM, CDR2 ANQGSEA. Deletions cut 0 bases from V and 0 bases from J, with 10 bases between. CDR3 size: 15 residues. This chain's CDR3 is CSVEEVAASTDTQYF. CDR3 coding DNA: TGCAGCGTTGAAGAAGTCGCAGCTAGCACAGATACGCAGTATTTT.